The present T cell receptor beta chain was sequenced within a study of blood T cells in healthy people across ages. This clonotype was recorded a few times. The antigen remains undetermined. A read error is possible here, since a much larger clone lies one base away. Study-wide points: Donors of long life had a larger count of naive CD4+ cells and greater diversity than aged donors.

Healthy Russian Caucasian donors spanned ages about 6 to 95 years. The ends were cut back, 5 bases at V and 7 bases at J, with 24 bases in the middle. This CDR3 is built from 16 residues. Germline V gene sequence: CDR1 SGHTA, CDR2 FQGNSA. A J-beta primer mix and a sample-barcoded 5' primer were used in a second PCR of about 7 to 12 cycles. MiXCR, applied by TCRdb to the 5' RACE reads, yields one record per CDR3 protein. In the table there are under 1,000,000 distinct CDR3 sequences, around 36% of which are singletons. The TCR was taken from a young man in good health. The genes are TRBV7-2 and TRBJ2-7; D is possibly TRBD2 (6 bases). Source material: blood. CDR3 residues: CASSQRALRGYNEQYF. CDR3 DNA: TGTGCCAGCAGCCAACGTGCTTTACGGGGGTACAATGAGCAGTACTTC.